The next 27 T cell receptor beta chains were all read from a single sample in a study of blood T cell repertoires in COVID-19 (TCRdb year 2020). The protocol used for the library was the immunoSEQ multiplex PCR assay. TCRdb took over this immuneACCESS table, retaining in-frame rearrangements with V and J assigned. Such tables are incomplete; in checked studies, under half of the missing clones stem from an unresolved V gene, and the remainder is unexplained. The sample includes about 360,000 clones, with around 87% observed a single time. The top ten constitute 2.5% to 3.5% of the sample. Sequencing input: peripheral blood. The origin of the receptors is a human donor in a cohort sampled during active COVID-19.

This chain links TRBV9 with TRBJ1-1, with D possibly matching TRBD1 (6 bases). There are 14 residues in the CDR3. Trimming shortened V by 3 bases and J by 10 bases, and 19 bases separated the two germline ends. The germline gives CDR1 SGDLS, CDR2 YYNGEE. The CDR3 nucleotides read TGTGCCAGCAGCGCCCGTTCCCGGGGGGGCCGAGCTTTCTTT. Residues: CASSARSRGGRAFF.

The chain has TRBV11-2 and TRBJ2-7; 9 bases are shared with TRBD1. The CDR3 extends over 16 amino acids. V trimming: 5 bases; J trimming: 4 bases; junction bases outside the gene matches: 12. Germline CDR1 and CDR2: SGHAT and FQNNGV. The DNA for the CDR3 is TGTGCCAGCAGCGGGAACCGGGACAGGGAATGGTACGAGCAGTACTTC. Translating it yields CASSGNRDREWYEQYF.

The rearrangement joins TRBV11-3 to TRBJ2-1; TRBD2 matches at 9 bases. CDR1 SGHNT and CDR2 YENEEA come from the germline V gene. After removal of 3 bases from V and 5 bases from J, the junction contained 2 bases not matched to a gene. CDR3 length: 14 amino acids. The CDR3 sequence is CASSFQREDNEQFF. CDR3 bases: TGTGCCAGCAGCTTCCAGCGGGAGGACAATGAGCAGTTCTTC.

This rearrangement joins TRBV7-9 to TRBJ2-7; TRBD2 matches at 7 bases. CDR1 and CDR2 from the germline V gene are SEHNR and FQNEAQ (reference sequence). J was trimmed by 3 bases and V by 4 bases; bases with no gene match: 6. The CDR3 totals 14 residues. The CDR3 protein is CASSSREELYEQYF. The CDR3 DNA is TGTGCCAGCAGCTCCCGGGAGGAGCTCTACGAGCAGTACTTC.

This chain connects TRBV19 to TRBJ2-2; possibly TRBD1 for D (7 bases). The CDR3 sequence is 14 residues long. Trimming took off 8 bases at V and 8 bases at J, with 18 bases between the two ends. Per the germline V gene, CDR1 is LNHDA and CDR2 is SQIVND (reference sequence). The chain's CDR3 is CASSGGDRQGELFF. The CDR3 DNA follows: TGTGCCAGTTCTGGAGGGGACAGACAAGGGGAGCTGTTTTTT. Drawing the rest from reference TRBV19 and TRBJ2-2, the complete variable domain is DGGITQSPKYLFRKEGQNVTLSCEQNLNHDAMYWYRQDPGQGLRLIYYSQIVNDFQKGDIAEGYSVSREKKESFPLTVTSAQKNPTAFYLCASSGGDRQGELFFGEGSRLTVL.

The chain carries TRBV15 and TRBJ1-2, with no clear D. CDR1 and CDR2 (germline): LNHNV, YYDKDF (reference sequence). V was cut by 1 base and J by 2 bases, with 8 bases left in between. The CDR3 has 14 residues. The CDR3 protein is CATSRGPLNYGYTF. The DNA for the CDR3 is TGTGCCACCAGCAGAGGTCCCCTGAACTATGGCTACACCTTC.

This chain joins TRBV5-6 and TRBJ2-5, with D possibly being TRBD1 (6 bases). The CDR3 consists of 16 residues. Germline CDR1 is SGHDT and CDR2 is YYEEEE. V dropped 4 bases and J dropped 5 bases, with 21 bases sitting between them. CDR3 protein: CASSTHGQGIGETQYF. CDR3 nucleotide sequence: TGTGCCAGCAGCACGCATGGTCAGGGGATCGGGGAGACCCAGTACTTC.

This rearrangement joins TRBV6-5 to TRBJ1-3; a weak D match, TRBD1 (5 bases). V lost 2 bases, J lost 4 bases, and 9 bases lay in between. Germline V gene sequence: CDR1 MNHEY, CDR2 SVGAGI. The CDR3 length is 14 residues. CDR3 coding DNA: TGTGCCAGCAGTTACGGGCAGGGCGGAAACACCATATATTTT. It codes for CASSYGQGGNTIYF.

The V call is TRBV15, the J call TRBJ1-1; TRBD1 matches at 7 bases. Germline loops: CDR1 LNHNV, CDR2 YYDKDF (reference sequence). This CDR3 is 16 amino acids long. Losses at the gene ends were 3 bases for V and 0 bases for J; bases not matched to a gene: 7. CDR3 nucleotide sequence: TGTGCCACCAGCAGGGGACAGAAACCCATGAACACTGAAGCTTTCTTT. This codes for CATSRGQKPMNTEAFF.

The V gene is TRBV5-4, the J gene TRBJ2-3, with a weak D call TRBD1 (6 bases). The CDR3 extends over 13 amino acids. Trimming shortened V by 4 bases and J by 8 bases, and 14 bases separated the two germline ends. Germline V CDR1 and CDR2: SGHNT, YYREEE (reference sequence). The DNA for the CDR3 is TGTGCCAGCAGCCTACTGACAGGTCCTACGCAGTATTTT. This codes for CASSLLTGPTQYF.

This sequence joins TRBV30 and TRBJ2-1; tentatively, D is TRBD2 (6 bases). This CDR3 region has 11 residues. V lost 4 bases and J lost 10, with 11 bases in between. Germline CDR1 and CDR2: GTSNPN and SVGIG (reference sequence). The CDR3 DNA reads as TGTGCCTGGATAAGTGGGAGGGAGCAGTTCTTC. Translated: CAWISGREQFF.

V and J are TRBV3-1 (or the pseudogene TRBV3-2) and TRBJ2-2; 10 bases fit TRBD2. J gave up 4 bases and V 3 bases, and 20 bases lay outside the gene matches. The CDR3 is made up of 21 amino acids. Per germline, CDR1 LGHDT and CDR2 YNNKEL (reference sequence). The CDR3 loop reads CASSHRRLAGGLNAPTGELFF. CDR3 nucleotides: TGTGCCAGCAGCCACAGGAGATTAGCGGGAGGCCTAAACGCCCCCACCGGGGAGCTGTTTTTT.

This clone was detected only once. The CDR3 reads CASRNREFISEAFF. CDR3 sequence (DNA): TGTGCCAGCAGAAACAGGGAATTTATATCTGAAGCTTTCTTT. This chain uses TRBV6-6 with TRBJ1-1; the D gene is possibly TRBD1 (6 bases). V dropped 6 bases and J dropped 6 bases, with 17 bases sitting between them. The CDR3 has 14 residues. Germline assignment: CDR1 MNHNY and CDR2 SVGAGI (reference sequence).

The rearrangement joins TRBV18 to TRBJ2-7; 10 bases agree with TRBD1. After removal of 4 bases from V and 2 bases from J, the junction contained 5 bases not matched to a gene. Germline CDR1 KGHSH, CDR2 LQKENI. The CDR3 spans 15 residues. This CDR3 reads CASSLSGQGTYEQYF. CDR3 nucleotides: TGTGCCAGCTCACTTTCGGGACAGGGGACCTACGAGCAGTACTTC.

DNA of the CDR3: TGTGCCAGCAGCCAAGTCAGGACTGTCTACAATGAGCAGTTCTTC. Translating gives CASSQVRTVYNEQFF. The chain carries TRBV4-2 and TRBJ2-1, with D perhaps matching TRBD2 (5 bases). CDR1 LGHNA and CDR2 YNFKEQ come from the germline V gene. This CDR3 has 15 residues. Trimming took 1 base from V and 3 from J, leaving 10 bases between them.

CDR3 nucleotide sequence: TGTGCCAGCAGTGTCCCTAGCGGGGGGGGCGAAGATACGCAGTATTTT. It is translated as CASSVPSGGGEDTQYF. The genes are TRBV6-1 and TRBJ2-3; TRBD2 aligns across 12 bases. The trim removed 4 bases at V and 5 bases at J, leaving 7 bases unmatched. Germline CDR1 reads MNHNS; CDR2 reads SASEGT. The length of the CDR3 is 16 residues.

The chain recombines TRBV6-1 with TRBJ1-2, with D uncertain. Germline CDR1 reads MNHNS; CDR2 reads SASEGT. The CDR3 totals 12 residues. The V end lost 3 bases, the J end lost 8 bases, and 10 bases lay between the germline ends. DNA of the CDR3: TGTGCCAGCAGTGATTGGCCCGGGGGCTACACCTTC. Its translation is CASSDWPGGYTF.

As regards this clone: One end of the junction fails to match germline, which may point to a read error. V usage is TRBV6-5 and J usage is TRBJ1-2, with 8 bases fitting TRBD1. Germline V gene sequence: CDR1 MNHEY, CDR2 SVGAGI. The CDR3 spans 10 residues. DNA of the CDR3: TGTGCCAGCAGGCACAGGGGGTCGGCCTTC. It encodes CASRHRGSAF.

Comments on this clone: In this CDR3 the conserved last residue, phenylalanine or tryptophan, is missing, so a read error is likely. The DNA is left out, because the CDR3 cannot be placed on it with certainty; the CDR3 is given as TCRdb lists it. V and J are TRBV9 and TRBJ1-2; the DNA was not compared with TRBD1, the D call given in the table. The CDR3 is 13 amino acids in total, end residues counted. CDR1 SGDLS and CDR2 YYNGEE come from the germline V gene. The CDR3 loop is CASSFHPRDSPVV.

This clone was detected only once. The chain has TRBV11-2 and TRBJ2-7; 11 bases are shared with TRBD1. CDR3 length: 18 amino acids. Germline V CDR1 and CDR2: SGHAT, FQNNGV. V trimming: 3 bases; J trimming: 3 bases; junction bases outside the gene matches: 13. CDR3 sequence (DNA): TGTGCCAGCAGCTTTGGGACTTTCTATGGGACAGGGGGCTACGAGCAGTACTTC. This codes for CASSFGTFYGTGGYEQYF.

The chain combines TRBV4-2 with TRBJ2-2, with 9 nucleotides matching TRBD2. Trimming at V came to 1 base and at J to 5 bases, leaving 8 bases not matched to a gene. The CDR3 has 17 residues. Germline V gene sequence: CDR1 LGHNA, CDR2 YNFKEQ. As DNA, the CDR3 is TGTGCCAGCAGCCAAGTAATAAGCGGGGGGCCTACCGGGGAGCTGTTTTTT. Translating gives CASSQVISGGPTGELFF.

The chain has TRBV10-3 and TRBJ2-7, with D possibly matching TRBD1 (5 bases). Germline CDR1 ENHRY, CDR2 SYGVKD. Trimming shortened V by 10 bases and J by 4 bases, and 20 bases separated the two germline ends. CDR3 length equals 14 residues. The CDR3 DNA reads TGTGCCACCGCCCAGGGAAACCAAGTTTACGAGCAGTACTTC. It translates to CATAQGNQVYEQYF.

The genes are TRBV7-2 and TRBJ2-7; TRBD2 might be the D (6 bases). This CDR3 has 16 amino acids. Trimming removed 5 bases at V and 3 bases at J, with 20 bases between. Germline V gene data show CDR1 as SGHTA and CDR2 as FQGNSA. The CDR3: CASSPGGREWYYEQYF. Written as DNA, the CDR3 is TGTGCCAGCAGCCCCGGGGGACGGGAGTGGTACTACGAGCAGTACTTC. Using reference TRBV7-2 and TRBJ2-7 for the parts outside the CDR3, the full variable domain is GAGVSQSPSNKVTEKGKDVELRCDPISGHTALYWYRQSLGQGLEFLIYFQGNSAPDKSGLPSDRFSAERTGGSVSTLTIQRTQQEDSAVYLCASSPGGREWYYEQYFGPGTRLTVT.

The rearrangement links TRBV3-1 (or the pseudogene TRBV3-2) to TRBJ2-7; tentative D call: TRBD2 (7 bases). The CDR3 loop spans 14 amino acids. Trimming took off 6 bases at V and 2 bases at J, with 14 bases between the two ends. CDR1 is LGHDT, CDR2 YNNKEL, per germline (reference sequence). DNA of the CDR3: TGTGCCAGCAGAGGGGGGGTGCGCACCTACGAGCAGTACTTC. Translated, it gives CASRGGVRTYEQYF.

The rearrangement joins TRBV27 to TRBJ2-7; the D gene is possibly TRBD2 (5 bases). The germline V and J ends were trimmed by 1 base and 5 bases, with 12 bases remaining between them. The CDR3 covers 14 residues. Germline V gene data show CDR1 as MNHEY and CDR2 as SMNVEV (reference sequence). This CDR3 reads CASSLWAGGHEQYF. The CDR3 region has the DNA TGTGCCAGCAGTTTATGGGCGGGTGGGCACGAGCAGTACTTC.

The rearrangement links TRBV18 to TRBJ2-1; 8 bases agree with TRBD2. J gave up 1 base and V 2 bases, and 7 bases lay outside the gene matches. This CDR3 spans 17 amino acids. Germline V gene sequence: CDR1 KGHSH, CDR2 LQKENI. The CDR3: CASSPAIREGSYNEQFF. The CDR3 DNA reads TGTGCCAGCTCACCAGCTATTCGGGAGGGGTCCTACAATGAGCAGTTCTTC.

The gene calls are TRBV7-9 and TRBJ2-3; D is possibly TRBD2 (6 bases). V was pared by 3 bases and J by 1 base, with 14 bases between. In germline, CDR1 is SEHNR, CDR2 FQNEAQ (reference sequence). The CDR3 totals 16 residues. CDR3 region: CASSLSRREGTDTQYF. CDR3 nucleotide sequence: TGTGCCAGCAGCTTGTCCCGCAGGGAGGGCACAGATACGCAGTATTTT.